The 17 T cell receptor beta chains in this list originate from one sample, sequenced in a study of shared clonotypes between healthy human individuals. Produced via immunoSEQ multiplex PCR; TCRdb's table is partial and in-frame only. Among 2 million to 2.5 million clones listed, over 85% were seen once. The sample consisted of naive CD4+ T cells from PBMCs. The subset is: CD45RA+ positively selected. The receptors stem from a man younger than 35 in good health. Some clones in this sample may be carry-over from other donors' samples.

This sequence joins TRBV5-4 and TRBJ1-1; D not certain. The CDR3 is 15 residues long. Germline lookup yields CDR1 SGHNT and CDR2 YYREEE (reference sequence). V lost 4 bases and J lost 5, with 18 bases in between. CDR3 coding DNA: TGTGCCAGCAGCCGCACGAGCGGGTTGCGGACTGAAGCTTTCTTT. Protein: CASSRTSGLRTEAFF.

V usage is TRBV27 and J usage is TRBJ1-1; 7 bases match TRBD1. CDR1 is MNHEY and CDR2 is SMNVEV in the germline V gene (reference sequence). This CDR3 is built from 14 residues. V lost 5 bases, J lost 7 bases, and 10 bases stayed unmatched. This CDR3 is CASSQTRQGIEAFF. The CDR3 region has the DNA TGTGCCAGCAGTCAAACTAGACAGGGAATTGAAGCTTTCTTT.

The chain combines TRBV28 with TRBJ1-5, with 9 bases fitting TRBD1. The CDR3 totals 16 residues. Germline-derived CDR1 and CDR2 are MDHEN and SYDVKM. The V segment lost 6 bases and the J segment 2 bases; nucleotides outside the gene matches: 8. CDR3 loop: CASSGQGIIGNQPQHF. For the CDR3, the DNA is TGTGCCAGCAGCGGACAGGGGATCATTGGCAATCAGCCCCAGCATTTT.

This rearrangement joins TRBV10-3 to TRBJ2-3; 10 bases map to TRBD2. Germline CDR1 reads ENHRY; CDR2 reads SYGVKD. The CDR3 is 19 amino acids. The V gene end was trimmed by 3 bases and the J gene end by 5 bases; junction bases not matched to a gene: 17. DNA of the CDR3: TGTGCCATCAGTGACCCCAATAGCGGGAGGTCCGGCGGGGGAGATACGCAGTATTTT. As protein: CAISDPNSGRSGGGDTQYF.

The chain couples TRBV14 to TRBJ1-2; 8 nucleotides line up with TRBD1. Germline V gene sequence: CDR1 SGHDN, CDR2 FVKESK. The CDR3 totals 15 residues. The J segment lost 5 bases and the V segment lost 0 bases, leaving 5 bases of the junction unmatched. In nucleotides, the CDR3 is TGTGCCAGCAGCCAAGAGAGGACAGGGCGATATGGCTACACCTTC. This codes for CASSQERTGRYGYTF.

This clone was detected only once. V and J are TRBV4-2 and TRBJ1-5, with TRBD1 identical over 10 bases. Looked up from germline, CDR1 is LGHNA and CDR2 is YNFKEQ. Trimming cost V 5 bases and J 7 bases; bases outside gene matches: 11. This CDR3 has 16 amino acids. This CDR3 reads CASSKGGTGVGQPQHF. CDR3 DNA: TGTGCCAGCAGCAAAGGGGGGACAGGGGTGGGACAGCCCCAGCATTTT.

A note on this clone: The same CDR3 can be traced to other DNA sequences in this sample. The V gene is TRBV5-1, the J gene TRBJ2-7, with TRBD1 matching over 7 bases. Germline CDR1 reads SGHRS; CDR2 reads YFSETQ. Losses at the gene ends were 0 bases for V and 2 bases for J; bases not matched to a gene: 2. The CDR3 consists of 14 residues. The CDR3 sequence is CASSLGTGPYEQYF. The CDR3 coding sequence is TGCGCCAGCAGCTTGGGGACAGGACCCTACGAGCAGTACTTC.

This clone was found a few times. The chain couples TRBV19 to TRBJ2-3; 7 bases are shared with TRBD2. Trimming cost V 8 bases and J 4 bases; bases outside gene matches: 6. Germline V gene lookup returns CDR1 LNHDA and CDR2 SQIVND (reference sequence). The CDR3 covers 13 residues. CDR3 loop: CASGLAVPDTQYF. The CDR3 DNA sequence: TGTGCCAGTGGGCTAGCGGTGCCAGATACGCAGTATTTT.

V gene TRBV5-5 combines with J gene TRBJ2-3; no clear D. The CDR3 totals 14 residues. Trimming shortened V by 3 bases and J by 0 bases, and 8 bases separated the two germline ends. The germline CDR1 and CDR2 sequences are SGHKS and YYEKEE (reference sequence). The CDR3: CASSSRSSTDTQYF. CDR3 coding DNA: TGTGCCAGCAGCTCCAGGTCTAGCACAGATACGCAGTATTTT.

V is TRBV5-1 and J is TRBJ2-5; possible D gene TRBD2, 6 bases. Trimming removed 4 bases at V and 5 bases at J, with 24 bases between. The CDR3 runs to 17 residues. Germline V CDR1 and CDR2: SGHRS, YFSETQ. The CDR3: CASSPGGGDGALETQYF. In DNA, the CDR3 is TGCGCCAGCAGCCCGGGCGGCGGGGACGGTGCGTTGGAGACCCAGTACTTC.

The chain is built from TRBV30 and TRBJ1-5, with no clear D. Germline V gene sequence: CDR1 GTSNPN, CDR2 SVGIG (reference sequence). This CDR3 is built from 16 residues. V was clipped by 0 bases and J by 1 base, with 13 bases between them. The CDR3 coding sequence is TGTGCCTGGAGTGTAATAAGACATCAGAGCAATCAGCCCCAGCATTTT. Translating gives CAWSVIRHQSNQPQHF.

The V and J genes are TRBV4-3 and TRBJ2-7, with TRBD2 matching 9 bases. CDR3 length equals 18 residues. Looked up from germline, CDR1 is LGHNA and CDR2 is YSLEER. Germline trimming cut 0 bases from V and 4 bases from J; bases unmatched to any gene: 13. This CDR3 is CASSQEAAGGLGGYEQYF. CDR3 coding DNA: TGCGCCAGCAGCCAAGAGGCAGCGGGAGGCCTCGGCGGGTACGAGCAGTACTTC.

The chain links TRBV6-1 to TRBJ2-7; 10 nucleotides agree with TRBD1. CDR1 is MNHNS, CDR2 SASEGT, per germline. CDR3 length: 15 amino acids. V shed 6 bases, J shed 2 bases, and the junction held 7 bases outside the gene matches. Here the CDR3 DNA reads TGTGCCAGCAGAGTGGACGGGACAGGGGCCTACGAGCAGTACTTC. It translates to CASRVDGTGAYEQYF.

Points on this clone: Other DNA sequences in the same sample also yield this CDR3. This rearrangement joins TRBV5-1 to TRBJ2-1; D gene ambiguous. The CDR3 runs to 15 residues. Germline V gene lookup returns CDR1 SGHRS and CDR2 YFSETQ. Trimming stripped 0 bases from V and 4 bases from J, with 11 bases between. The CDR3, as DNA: TGCGCCAGCAGCTTGGATGGCGGAACTTACAATGAGCAGTTCTTC. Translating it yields CASSLDGGTYNEQFF.

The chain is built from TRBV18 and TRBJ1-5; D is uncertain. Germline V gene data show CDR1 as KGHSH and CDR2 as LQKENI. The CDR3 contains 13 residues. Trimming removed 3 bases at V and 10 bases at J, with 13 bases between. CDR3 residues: CASSPGLSNPQHF. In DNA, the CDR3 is TGTGCCAGCTCACCTGGGCTATCTAACCCCCAGCATTTT.

In nucleotides, the CDR3 is TGCGCCAGCAGCCACGACTGGGGGGGTAACTATGGCTACACCTTC. Encoded protein: CASSHDWGGNYGYTF. The chain recombines TRBV4-3 with TRBJ1-2; D is possibly TRBD1 (5 bases). This CDR3 contains 15 residues. Per the germline V gene, CDR1 is LGHNA and CDR2 is YSLEER. Trimming removed 3 bases from V and 1 base from J, with 12 bases in between.

The CDR3 sequence is CSVGGGELETQYF. In nucleotides, the CDR3 is TGCAGCGTTGGGGGGGGCGAGTTGGAGACCCAGTACTTC. The chain is built from TRBV29-1 and TRBJ2-5; D perhaps matches TRBD2 (7 bases). V lost 4 bases and J 5 bases, leaving 14 bases between the germline ends. Germline CDR1 SQVTM, CDR2 ANQGSEA. The CDR3 loop spans 13 amino acids.